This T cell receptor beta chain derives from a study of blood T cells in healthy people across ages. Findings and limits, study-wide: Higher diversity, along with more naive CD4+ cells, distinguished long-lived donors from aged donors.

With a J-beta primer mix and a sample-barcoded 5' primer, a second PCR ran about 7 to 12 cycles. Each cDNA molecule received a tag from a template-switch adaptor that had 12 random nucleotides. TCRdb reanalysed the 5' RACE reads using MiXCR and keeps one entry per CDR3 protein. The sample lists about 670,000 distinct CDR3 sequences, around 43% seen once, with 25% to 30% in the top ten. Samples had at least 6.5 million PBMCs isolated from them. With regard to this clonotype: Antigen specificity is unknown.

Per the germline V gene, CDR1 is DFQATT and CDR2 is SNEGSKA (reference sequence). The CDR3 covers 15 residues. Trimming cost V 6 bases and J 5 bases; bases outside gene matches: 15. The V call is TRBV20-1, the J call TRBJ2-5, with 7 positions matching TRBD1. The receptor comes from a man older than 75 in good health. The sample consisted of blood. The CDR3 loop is CSASPQGIFMETQYF. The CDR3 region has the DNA TGCAGTGCGAGCCCACAGGGGATTTTTATGGAGACCCAGTACTTC.